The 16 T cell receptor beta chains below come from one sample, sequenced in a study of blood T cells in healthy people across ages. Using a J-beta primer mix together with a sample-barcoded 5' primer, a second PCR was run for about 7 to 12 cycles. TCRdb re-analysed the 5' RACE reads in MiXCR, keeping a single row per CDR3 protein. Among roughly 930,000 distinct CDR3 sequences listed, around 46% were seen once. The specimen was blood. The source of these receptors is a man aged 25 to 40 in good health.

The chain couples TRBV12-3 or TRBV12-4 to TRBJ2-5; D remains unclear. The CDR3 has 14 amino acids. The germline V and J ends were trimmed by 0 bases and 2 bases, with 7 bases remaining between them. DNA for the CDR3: TGTGCCAGCAGTTTAGCCCAGAAGCAAGAGACCCAGTACTTC. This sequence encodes CASSLAQKQETQYF.

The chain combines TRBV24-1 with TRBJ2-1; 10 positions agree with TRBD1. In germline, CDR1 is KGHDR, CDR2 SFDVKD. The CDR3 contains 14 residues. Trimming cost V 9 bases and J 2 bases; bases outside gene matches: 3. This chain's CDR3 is CATRGQGAYNEQFF. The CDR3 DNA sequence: TGTGCCACCCGAGGACAGGGGGCCTACAATGAGCAGTTCTTC.

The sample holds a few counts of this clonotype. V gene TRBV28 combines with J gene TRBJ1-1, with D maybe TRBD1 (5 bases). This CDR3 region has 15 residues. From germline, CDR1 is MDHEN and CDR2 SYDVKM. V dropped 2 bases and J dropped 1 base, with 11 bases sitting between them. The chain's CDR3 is CASSLGAGTNTEAFF. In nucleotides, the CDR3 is TGTGCCAGCAGTTTAGGAGCAGGGACGAACACTGAAGCTTTCTTT.

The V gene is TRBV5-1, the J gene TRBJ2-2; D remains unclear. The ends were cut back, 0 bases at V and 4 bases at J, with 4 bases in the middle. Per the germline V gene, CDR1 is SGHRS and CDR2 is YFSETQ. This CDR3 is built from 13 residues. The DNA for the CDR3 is TGCGCCAGCAGCTTGGACTTCACCGGGGAGCTGTTTTTT. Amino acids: CASSLDFTGELFF.

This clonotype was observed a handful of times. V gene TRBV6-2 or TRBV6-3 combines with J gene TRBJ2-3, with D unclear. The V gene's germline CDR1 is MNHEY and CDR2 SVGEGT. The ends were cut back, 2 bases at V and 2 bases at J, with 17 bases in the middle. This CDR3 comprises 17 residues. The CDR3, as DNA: TGTGCCAGCAGTTACGATGGGCTCACCCTAGACACAGATACGCAGTATTTT. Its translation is CASSYDGLTLDTDTQYF.

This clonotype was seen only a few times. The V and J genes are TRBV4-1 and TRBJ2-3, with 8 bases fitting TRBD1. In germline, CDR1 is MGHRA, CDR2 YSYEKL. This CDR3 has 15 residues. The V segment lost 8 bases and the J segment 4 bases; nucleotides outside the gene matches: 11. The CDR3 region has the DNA TGCGCCAGCTCGGACAGGGCTAGAGGCTCAGATACGCAGTATTTT. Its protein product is CASSDRARGSDTQYF.

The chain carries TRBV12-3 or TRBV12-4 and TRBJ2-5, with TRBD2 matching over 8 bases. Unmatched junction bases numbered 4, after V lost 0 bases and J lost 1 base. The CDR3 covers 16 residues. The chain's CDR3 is CASSLASGVPQETQYF. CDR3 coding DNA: TGTGCCAGCAGTTTAGCTAGCGGGGTTCCCCAAGAGACCCAGTACTTC.

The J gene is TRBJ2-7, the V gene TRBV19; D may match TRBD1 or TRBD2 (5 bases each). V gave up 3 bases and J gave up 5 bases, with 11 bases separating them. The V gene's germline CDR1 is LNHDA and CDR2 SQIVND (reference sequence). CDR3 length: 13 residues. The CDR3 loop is CASSIGWDHEQYF. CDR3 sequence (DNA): TGTGCCAGTAGTATCGGGTGGGACCACGAGCAGTACTTC. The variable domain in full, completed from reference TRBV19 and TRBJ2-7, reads DGGITQSPKYLFRKEGQNVTLSCEQNLNHDAMYWYRQDPGQGLRLIYYSQIVNDFQKGDIAEGYSVSREKKESFPLTVTSAQKNPTAFYLCASSIGWDHEQYFGPGTRLTVT.

Written as DNA, the CDR3 is TGTGCCAGCAGTTTTGCCCAGGGAGAACTGTTTTTT. Translated, it gives CASSFAQGELFF. The chain couples TRBV27 to TRBJ1-4; TRBD1 is a possible D gene (5 bases). Trimming cost V 3 bases and J 12 bases, with 11 bases left between them. Per germline, CDR1 MNHEY and CDR2 SMNVEV (reference sequence). This CDR3 spans 12 amino acids.

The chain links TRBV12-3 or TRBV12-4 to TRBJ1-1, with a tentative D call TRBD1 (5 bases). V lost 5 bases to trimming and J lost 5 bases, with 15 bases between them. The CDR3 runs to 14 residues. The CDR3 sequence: CASSPPGRVTEAFF. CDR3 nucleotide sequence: TGTGCCAGCAGTCCACCAGGGAGGGTAACTGAAGCTTTCTTT.

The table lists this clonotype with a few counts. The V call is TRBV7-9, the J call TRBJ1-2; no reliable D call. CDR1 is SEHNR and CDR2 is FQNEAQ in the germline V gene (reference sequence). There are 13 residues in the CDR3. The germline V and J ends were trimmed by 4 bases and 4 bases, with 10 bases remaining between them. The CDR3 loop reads CASSYAASYGYTF. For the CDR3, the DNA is TGTGCCAGCAGCTACGCGGCTTCCTATGGCTACACCTTC.

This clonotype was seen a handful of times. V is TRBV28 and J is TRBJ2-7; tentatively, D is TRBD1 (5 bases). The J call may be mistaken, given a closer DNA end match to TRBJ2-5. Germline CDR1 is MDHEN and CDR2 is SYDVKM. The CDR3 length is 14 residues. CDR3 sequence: CASSFAGQLKTQYF. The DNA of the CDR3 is TGTGCCAGCAGTTTCGCAGGGCAGTTGAAGACCCAGTACTTC.

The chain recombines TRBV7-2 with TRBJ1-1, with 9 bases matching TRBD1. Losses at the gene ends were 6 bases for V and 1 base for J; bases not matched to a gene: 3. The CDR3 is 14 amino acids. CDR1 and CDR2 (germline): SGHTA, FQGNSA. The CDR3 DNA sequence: TGTGCCAGCAGTGGGACAGGGACGAACACTGAAGCTTTCTTT. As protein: CASSGTGTNTEAFF.

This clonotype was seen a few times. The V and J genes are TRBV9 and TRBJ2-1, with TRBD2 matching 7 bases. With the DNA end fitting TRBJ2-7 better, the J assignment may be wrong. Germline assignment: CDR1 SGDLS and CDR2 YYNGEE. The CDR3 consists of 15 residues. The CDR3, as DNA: TGTGCCAGCAGCGTAAACGGGGAGGGATACAATGAGCAGTACTTC. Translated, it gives CASSVNGEGYNEQYF.

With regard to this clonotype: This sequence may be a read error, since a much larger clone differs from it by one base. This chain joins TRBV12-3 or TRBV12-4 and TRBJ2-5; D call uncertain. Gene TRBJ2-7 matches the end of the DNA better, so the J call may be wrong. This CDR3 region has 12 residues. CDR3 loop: CAGSPGLNEQYF. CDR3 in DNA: TGTGCCGGCAGTCCCGGGTTGAACGAGCAGTACTTC.

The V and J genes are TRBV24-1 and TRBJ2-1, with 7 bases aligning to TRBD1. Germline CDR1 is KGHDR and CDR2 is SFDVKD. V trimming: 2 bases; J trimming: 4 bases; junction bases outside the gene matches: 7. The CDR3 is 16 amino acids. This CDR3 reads CATSDSVDRPYNEQFF. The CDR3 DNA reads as TGTGCCACCAGTGATTCAGTGGACAGGCCTTACAATGAGCAGTTCTTC.